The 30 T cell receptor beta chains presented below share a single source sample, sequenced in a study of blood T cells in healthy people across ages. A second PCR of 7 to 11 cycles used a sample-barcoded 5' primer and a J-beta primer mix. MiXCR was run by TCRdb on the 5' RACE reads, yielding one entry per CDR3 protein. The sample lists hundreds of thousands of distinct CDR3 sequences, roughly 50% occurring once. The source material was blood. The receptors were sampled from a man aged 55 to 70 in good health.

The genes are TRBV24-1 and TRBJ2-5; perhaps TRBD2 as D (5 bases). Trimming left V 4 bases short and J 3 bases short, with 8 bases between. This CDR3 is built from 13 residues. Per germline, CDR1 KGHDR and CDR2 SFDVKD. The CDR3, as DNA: TGTGCCACCAGTGACCACGGGGAAGAGACCCAGTACTTC. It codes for CATSDHGEETQYF.

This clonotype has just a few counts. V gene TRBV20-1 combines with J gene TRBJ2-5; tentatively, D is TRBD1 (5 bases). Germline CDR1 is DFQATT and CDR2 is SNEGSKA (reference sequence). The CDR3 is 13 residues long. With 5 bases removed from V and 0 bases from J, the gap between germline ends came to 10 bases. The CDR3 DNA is TGCAGTGCTGGTAGACAGAACCAAGAGACCCAGTACTTC. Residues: CSAGRQNQETQYF.

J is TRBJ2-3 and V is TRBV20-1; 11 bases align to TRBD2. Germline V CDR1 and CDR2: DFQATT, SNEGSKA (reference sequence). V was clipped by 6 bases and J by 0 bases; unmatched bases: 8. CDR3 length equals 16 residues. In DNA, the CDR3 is TGCAGTGCGCCACTAGCGGGAGCGGGAAGCACAGATACGCAGTATTTT. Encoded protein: CSAPLAGAGSTDTQYF.

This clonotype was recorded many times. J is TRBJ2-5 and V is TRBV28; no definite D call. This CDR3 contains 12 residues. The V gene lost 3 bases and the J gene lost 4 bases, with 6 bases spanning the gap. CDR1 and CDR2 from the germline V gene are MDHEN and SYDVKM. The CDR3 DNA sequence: TGTGCCAGCAGTTTGTGGGGAGAGACCCAGTACTTC. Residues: CASSLWGETQYF.

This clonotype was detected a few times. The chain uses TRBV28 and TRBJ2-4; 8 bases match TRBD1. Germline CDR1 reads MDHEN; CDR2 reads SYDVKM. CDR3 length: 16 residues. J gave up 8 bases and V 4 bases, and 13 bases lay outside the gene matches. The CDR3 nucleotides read TGTGCCAGCAGTTCGTATGACAGGGGAGGCCTCGACATTCAGTACTTC. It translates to CASSSYDRGGLDIQYF.

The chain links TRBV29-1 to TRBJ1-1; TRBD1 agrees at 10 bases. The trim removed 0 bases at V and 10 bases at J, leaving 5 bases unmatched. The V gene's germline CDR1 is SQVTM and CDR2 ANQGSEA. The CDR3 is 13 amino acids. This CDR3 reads CSVEEDGDRGAFF. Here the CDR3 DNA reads TGCAGCGTTGAAGAGGATGGGGACAGGGGAGCTTTCTTT.

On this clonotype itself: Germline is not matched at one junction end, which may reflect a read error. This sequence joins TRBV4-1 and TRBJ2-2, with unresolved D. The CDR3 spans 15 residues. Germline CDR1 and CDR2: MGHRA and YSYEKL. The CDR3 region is CAGSQDHRRGGELFF. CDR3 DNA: TGCGCCGGCAGCCAAGATCACCGGCGCGGCGGGGAGCTGTTTTTT.

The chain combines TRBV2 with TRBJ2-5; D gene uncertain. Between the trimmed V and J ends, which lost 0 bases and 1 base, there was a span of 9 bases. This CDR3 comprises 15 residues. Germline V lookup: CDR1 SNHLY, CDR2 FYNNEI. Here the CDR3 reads CASSEARSSQETQYF. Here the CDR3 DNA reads TGTGCCAGCAGTGAAGCCCGGAGCAGCCAAGAGACCCAGTACTTC.

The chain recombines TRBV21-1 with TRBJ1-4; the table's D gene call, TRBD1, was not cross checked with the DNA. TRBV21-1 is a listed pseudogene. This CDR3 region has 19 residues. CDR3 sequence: CASSKVVGKGWATNEKLFF. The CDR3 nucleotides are TGTGCCAGCAGCAAAGTCGTGGGAAAGGGGTGGGCAACTAATGAAAAACTGTTTTTT.

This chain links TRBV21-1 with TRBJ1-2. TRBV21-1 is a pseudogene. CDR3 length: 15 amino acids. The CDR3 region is CASISSPAGDYGYTF. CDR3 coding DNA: TGTGCCAGTATCAGTAGCCCTGCCGGTGACTATGGCTACACCTTC.

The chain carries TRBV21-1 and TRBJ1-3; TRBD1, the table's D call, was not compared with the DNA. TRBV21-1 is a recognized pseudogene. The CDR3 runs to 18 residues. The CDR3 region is CASSKVNEGNNSGNTIYF. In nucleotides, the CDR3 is TGTGCCAGCAGCAAAGTAAATGAGGGGAACAACTCTGGAAACACCATATATTTT.

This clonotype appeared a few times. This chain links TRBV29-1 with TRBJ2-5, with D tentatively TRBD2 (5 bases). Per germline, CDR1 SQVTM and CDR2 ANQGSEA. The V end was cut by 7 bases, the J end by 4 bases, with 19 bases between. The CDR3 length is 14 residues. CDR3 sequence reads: CSATPDGVRETQYF. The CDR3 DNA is TGCAGCGCCACGCCGGACGGGGTTCGAGAGACCCAGTACTTC.

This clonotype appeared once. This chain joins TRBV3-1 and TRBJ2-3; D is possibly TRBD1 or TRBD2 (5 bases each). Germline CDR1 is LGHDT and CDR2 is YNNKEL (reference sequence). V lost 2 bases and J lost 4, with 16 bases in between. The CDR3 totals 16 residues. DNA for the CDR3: TGTGCCAGCAGCCAAAGGATCGGGACGTTTCCAGATACGCAGTATTTT. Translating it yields CASSQRIGTFPDTQYF.

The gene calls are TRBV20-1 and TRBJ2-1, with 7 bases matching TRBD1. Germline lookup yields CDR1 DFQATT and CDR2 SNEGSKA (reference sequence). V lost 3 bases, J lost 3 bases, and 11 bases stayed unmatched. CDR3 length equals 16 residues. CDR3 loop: CSASPNSGQLYNEQFF. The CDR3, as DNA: TGCAGTGCTAGTCCGAACTCGGGACAGCTCTACAATGAGCAGTTCTTC.

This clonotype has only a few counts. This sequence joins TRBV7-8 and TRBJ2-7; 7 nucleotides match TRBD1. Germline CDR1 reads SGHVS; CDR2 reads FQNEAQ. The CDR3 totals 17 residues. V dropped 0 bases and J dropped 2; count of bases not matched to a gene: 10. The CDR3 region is CASSLAPTGHSPYEQYF. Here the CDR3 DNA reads TGTGCCAGCAGCTTAGCTCCGACAGGGCACAGCCCCTACGAGCAGTACTTC.

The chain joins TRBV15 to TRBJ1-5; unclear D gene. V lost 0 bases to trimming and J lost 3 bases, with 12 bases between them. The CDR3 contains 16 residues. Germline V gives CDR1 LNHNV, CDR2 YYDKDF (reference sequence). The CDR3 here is CATSRDVAQTNQPQHF. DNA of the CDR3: TGTGCCACCAGCAGAGATGTCGCCCAGACCAATCAGCCCCAGCATTTT.

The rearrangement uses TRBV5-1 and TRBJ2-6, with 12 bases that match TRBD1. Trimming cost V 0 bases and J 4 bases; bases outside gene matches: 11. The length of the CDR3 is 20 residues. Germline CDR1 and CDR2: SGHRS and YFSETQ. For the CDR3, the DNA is TGCGCCAGCAGCTTGGCTACCCCGGGACAGGGGGCGCTGGGGGCCAACGTCCTGACTTTC. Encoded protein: CASSLATPGQGALGANVLTF.

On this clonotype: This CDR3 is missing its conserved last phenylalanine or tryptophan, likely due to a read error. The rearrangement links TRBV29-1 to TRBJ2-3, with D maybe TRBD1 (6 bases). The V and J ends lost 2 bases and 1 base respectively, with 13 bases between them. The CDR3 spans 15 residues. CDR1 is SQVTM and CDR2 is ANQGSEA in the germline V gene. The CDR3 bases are TGCAGCGTTGAATATGGTAACAGGGGCACAGATACGCAGTATTTG. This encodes CSVEYGNRGTDTQYL.

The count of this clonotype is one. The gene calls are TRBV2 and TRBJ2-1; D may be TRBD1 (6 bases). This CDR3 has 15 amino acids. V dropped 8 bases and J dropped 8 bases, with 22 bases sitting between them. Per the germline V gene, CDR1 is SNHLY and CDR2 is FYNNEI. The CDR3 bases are TGTGCCAGCGCTCGCAGTACGGACAGTATCGATGAGCAGTTCTTC. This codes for CASARSTDSIDEQFF. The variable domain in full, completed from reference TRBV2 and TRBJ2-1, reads EPEVTQTPSHQVTQMGQEVILRCVPISNHLYFYWYRQILGQKVEFLVSFYNNEISEKSEIFDDQFSVERPDGSNFTLKIRSTKLEDSAMYFCASARSTDSIDEQFFGPGTRLTVL.

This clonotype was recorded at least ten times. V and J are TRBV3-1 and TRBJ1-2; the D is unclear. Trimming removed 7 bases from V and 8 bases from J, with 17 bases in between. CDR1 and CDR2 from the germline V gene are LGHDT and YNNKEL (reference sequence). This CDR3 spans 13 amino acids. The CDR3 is CASTLPEGWGYTF. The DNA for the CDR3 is TGTGCCAGCACATTACCCGAGGGCTGGGGCTACACCTTC.

In DNA form, the CDR3 reads TGCGCCAGCAGCTTGGGGCAAGGGGGCCACACTGAAGCTTTCTTT. Translating it yields CASSLGQGGHTEAFF. The chain recombines TRBV5-1 with TRBJ1-1, with 7 bases matching TRBD1. Trimming took 0 bases from V and 3 from J; bases not matched to a gene: 5. CDR3 length: 15 amino acids. The germline gives CDR1 SGHRS, CDR2 YFSETQ.

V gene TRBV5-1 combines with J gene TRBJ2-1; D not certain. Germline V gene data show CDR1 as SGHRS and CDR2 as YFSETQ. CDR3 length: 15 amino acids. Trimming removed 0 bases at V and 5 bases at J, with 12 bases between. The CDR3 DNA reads TGCGCCAGCAGCTTGGTCTCCCTAGGCCACAATGAGCAGTTCTTC. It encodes CASSLVSLGHNEQFF.

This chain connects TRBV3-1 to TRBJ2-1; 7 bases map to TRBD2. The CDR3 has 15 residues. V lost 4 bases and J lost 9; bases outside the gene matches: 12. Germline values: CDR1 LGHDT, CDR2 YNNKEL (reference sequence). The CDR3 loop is CASSPGLVIVGEQFF. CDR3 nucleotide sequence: TGTGCCAGCAGCCCCGGACTAGTAATAGTTGGTGAGCAGTTCTTC.

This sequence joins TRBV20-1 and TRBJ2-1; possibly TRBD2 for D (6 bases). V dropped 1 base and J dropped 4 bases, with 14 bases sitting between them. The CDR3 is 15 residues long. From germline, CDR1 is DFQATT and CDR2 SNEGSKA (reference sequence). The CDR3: CSARGWRGDYNEQFF. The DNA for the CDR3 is TGCAGTGCTAGAGGCTGGCGGGGCGATTACAATGAGCAGTTCTTC.

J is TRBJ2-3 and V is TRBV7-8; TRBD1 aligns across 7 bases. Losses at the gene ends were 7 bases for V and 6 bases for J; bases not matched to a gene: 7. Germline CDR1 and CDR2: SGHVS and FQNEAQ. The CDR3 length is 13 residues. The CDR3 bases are TGTGCCAGCACCATACAGGGGACCGATACGCAGTATTTT. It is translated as CASTIQGTDTQYF.

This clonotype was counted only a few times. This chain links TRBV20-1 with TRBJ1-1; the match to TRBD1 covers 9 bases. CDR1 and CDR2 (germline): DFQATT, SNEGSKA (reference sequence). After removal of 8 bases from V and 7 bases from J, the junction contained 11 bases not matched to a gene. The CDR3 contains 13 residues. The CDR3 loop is CSTPRTGAGEAFF. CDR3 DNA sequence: TGCAGTACTCCTAGGACAGGGGCGGGTGAAGCTTTCTTT.

CDR3 sequence: CASSTGAEQYF. The CDR3 DNA reads TGCGCCAGCAGCACTGGGGCCGAGCAGTACTTC. The chain joins TRBV5-1 to TRBJ2-5; D perhaps matches TRBD1 (5 bases). The J call may be mistaken, given a closer DNA end match to TRBJ2-7. The CDR3 is made up of 11 amino acids. In germline, CDR1 is SGHRS, CDR2 YFSETQ.

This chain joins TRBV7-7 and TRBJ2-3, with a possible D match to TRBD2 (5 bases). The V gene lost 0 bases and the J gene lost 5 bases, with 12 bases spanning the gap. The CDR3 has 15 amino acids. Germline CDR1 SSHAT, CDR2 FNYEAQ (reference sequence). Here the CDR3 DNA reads TGTGCCAGCAGCTTAGCGAGCGGAGTGGGAGATACGCAGTATTTT. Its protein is CASSLASGVGDTQYF.

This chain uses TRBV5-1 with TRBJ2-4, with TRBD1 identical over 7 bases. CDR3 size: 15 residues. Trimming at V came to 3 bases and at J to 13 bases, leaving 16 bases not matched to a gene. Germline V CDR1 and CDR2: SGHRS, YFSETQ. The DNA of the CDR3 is TGCGCCAGCAGCTCGGGACAGCCCGACTCCTATGGGCAGTACTTC. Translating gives CASSSGQPDSYGQYF. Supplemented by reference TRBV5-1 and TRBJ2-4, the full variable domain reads KAGVTQTPRYLIKTRGQQVTLSCSPISGHRSVSWYQQTPGQGLQFLFEYFSETQRNKGNFPGRFSGRQFSNSRSEMNVSTLELGDSALYLCASSSGQPDSYGQYFGAGTRLSVL.

The CDR3 loop reads CASSLLGDNQPQHF. In nucleotides, the CDR3 is TGTGCCAGCAGCTTGCTTGGGGATAATCAGCCCCAGCATTTT. This chain joins TRBV7-2 and TRBJ1-5, with D hard to call. V was cut by 3 bases and J by 4 bases, with 10 bases left in between. The V gene's germline CDR1 is SGHTA and CDR2 FQGNSA. CDR3 length: 14 residues.